Below, 20 T cell receptor beta chains from the same sample are listed, as sequenced in a study of early T cells in non-severe SARS-CoV-2 infection. TCRdb independently ran MiXCR on the 5' RACE reads; one entry per CDR3 protein. The sample has 70,000 to 85,000 distinct CDR3 sequences; about 12% are singletons. The sequencing sample was made of whole blood. Source of these receptors: an adult who was a healthcare worker with PCR-confirmed SARS-CoV-2 infection or an uninfected control (not recorded which).

This chain joins TRBV6-1 and TRBJ1-2, with TRBD1 matching 9 bases. V lost 6 bases and J lost 5; bases outside the gene matches: 10. Germline V gene lookup returns CDR1 MNHNS and CDR2 SASEGT. This CDR3 is built from 15 residues. CDR3 in DNA: TGTGCCAGCAGCAATACCGGGACAGGGACATATGGCTACACCTTC. As protein: CASSNTGTGTYGYTF.

This clonotype was found many times. The gene calls are TRBV12-3 or TRBV12-4 and TRBJ2-7, with 8 bases lining up with TRBD2. The V and J ends lost 5 bases and 3 bases, in that order; junction bases with no gene match: 6. The CDR3 covers 14 residues. CDR3 region: CASSPTSVNYEQYF. The CDR3 nucleotides read TGTGCCAGCAGTCCGACTAGCGTCAACTACGAGCAGTACTTC.

This clonotype was detected ten times or more. V usage is TRBV11-2 and J usage is TRBJ2-7; D is ambiguous. Germline loops: CDR1 SGHAT, CDR2 FQNNGV. This CDR3 region has 14 residues. Trimming removed 2 bases from V and 5 bases from J, with 13 bases in between. CDR3 loop: CASSLRRLGHEQYF. CDR3 nucleotides: TGTGCCAGCAGCTTAAGACGCCTTGGGCACGAGCAGTACTTC.

This clonotype was found a few times. The chain joins TRBV19 to TRBJ2-2; 7 bases map to TRBD1. In germline, CDR1 is LNHDA, CDR2 SQIVND (reference sequence). The CDR3 covers 13 residues. V was clipped by 6 bases and J by 5 bases; unmatched bases: 3. CDR3 DNA sequence: TGTGCCAGTAGCAGACAGGGTACCGGGGAGCTGTTTTTT. Translation gives CASSRQGTGELFF. The variable domain in full, completed from reference TRBV19 and TRBJ2-2, reads DGGITQSPKYLFRKEGQNVTLSCEQNLNHDAMYWYRQDPGQGLRLIYYSQIVNDFQKGDIAEGYSVSREKKESFPLTVTSAQKNPTAFYLCASSRQGTGELFFGEGSRLTVL.

This clonotype was recorded a few times. This rearrangement joins TRBV11-2 to TRBJ2-5; D is ambiguous. The CDR3 has 16 residues. Germline V gene data show CDR1 as SGHAT and CDR2 as FQNNGV. The ends were cut back, 0 bases at V and 3 bases at J, with 14 bases in the middle. The CDR3 sequence: CASSLDPGRPEETQYF. In nucleotides, the CDR3 is TGTGCCAGCAGCTTAGACCCCGGACGGCCCGAAGAGACCCAGTACTTC.

This clonotype was counted many times. The V call is TRBV12-3 or TRBV12-4, the J call TRBJ2-1; TRBD1 is a possible D gene (7 bases). CDR3 size: 15 residues. V was shortened by 5 bases and J by 8 bases, with 19 bases between the two germline ends. CDR3 amino acids: CASSPVKTGTHEQFF. CDR3 DNA sequence: TGTGCCAGCAGTCCCGTGAAGACAGGGACTCATGAGCAGTTCTTC.

V is TRBV19 and J is TRBJ1-2; D ambiguous. The CDR3 is 12 amino acids. V was shortened by 6 bases and J by 4 bases, with 9 bases between the two germline ends. CDR1 is LNHDA, CDR2 SQIVND, per germline (reference sequence). The CDR3, as DNA: TGTGCCAGTAGCGACGGCCTCTATGGCTACACCTTC. Translating it yields CASSDGLYGYTF. The full variable domain, rest sourced from reference TRBV19 and TRBJ1-2, is DGGITQSPKYLFRKEGQNVTLSCEQNLNHDAMYWYRQDPGQGLRLIYYSQIVNDFQKGDIAEGYSVSREKKESFPLTVTSAQKNPTAFYLCASSDGLYGYTFGSGTRLTVV.

This rearrangement joins TRBV29-1 to TRBJ2-5, with D unclear. Germline assignment: CDR1 SQVTM and CDR2 ANQGSEA. There are 12 residues in the CDR3. CDR3 DNA sequence: TGCACTGCGGAATGGAACCAAGAGACCCAGTACTTC. It yields the protein CTAEWNQETQYF. The full variable domain, in which reference TRBV29-1 and TRBJ2-5 provide the parts outside the CDR3, is SAVISQKPSRDICQRGTSLTIQCQVDSQVTMMFWYRQQPGQSLTLIATANQGSEATYESGFVIDKFPISRPNLTFSTLTVSNMSPEDSSIYLCTAEWNQETQYFGPGTRLLVL.

The chain recombines TRBV5-6 with TRBJ2-2; the D gene is possibly TRBD2 (6 bases). This CDR3 has 15 amino acids. CDR1 and CDR2 from the germline V gene are SGHDT and YYEEEE. The ends were cut back, 2 bases at V and 6 bases at J, with 14 bases in the middle. CDR3 nucleotides: TGTGCCAGCAGCTTCTTGGCGGGAAAGCCCGGGGAGCTGTTTTTT. It yields the protein CASSFLAGKPGELFF.

A few counts support this clonotype. Compared with germline, one end of the junction differs, possibly owing to a read error. CDR3 DNA: TGCAGCGTAGTACAGGGGAACACTGAAGTTTTCTTT. This sequence encodes CSVVQGNTEVFF. This chain joins TRBV29-1 and TRBJ1-1, with TRBD1 identical over 7 bases. The CDR3 consists of 12 residues. Germline CDR1 is SQVTM and CDR2 is ANQGSEA.

This clonotype was found a few times. The V and J genes are TRBV29-1 and TRBJ1-1; the D is unclear. The V end was cut by 4 bases, the J end by 4 bases, with 7 bases between. CDR3 size: 11 residues. The germline V gene has CDR1 SQVTM and CDR2 ANQGSEA. For the CDR3, the DNA is TGCAGCGTTGGGGTGTCCACTGAAGCTTTCTTT. Translation gives CSVGVSTEAFF.

The V and J genes are TRBV10-1 and TRBJ2-1, with 7 bases aligning to TRBD1. The germline V gene encodes CDR1 WNHNN and CDR2 SYGVQD (reference sequence). Trimming cost V 4 bases and J 3 bases; bases outside gene matches: 12. The CDR3 is 17 residues long. This CDR3 is CASSARGGRGYYNEQFF. CDR3 coding DNA: TGCGCCAGCAGTGCCCGAGGGGGCCGAGGCTACTACAATGAGCAGTTCTTC.

This chain links TRBV6-6 with TRBJ1-3; D remains unclear. Germline assignment: CDR1 MNHNY and CDR2 SVGAGI (reference sequence). The CDR3 is 15 residues long. Trimming took 4 bases from V and 5 from J, leaving 15 bases between them. CDR3 DNA sequence: TGTGCCAGCAGTTGGCCCCCGTCGCCGAGAAACACCATATATTTT. It is translated as CASSWPPSPRNTIYF.

This clonotype was seen a few times. The chain recombines TRBV5-5 with TRBJ1-3; no clear D gene. The germline CDR1 and CDR2 sequences are SGHKS and YYEKEE (reference sequence). V lost 3 bases and J 0 bases, leaving 4 bases between the germline ends. This CDR3 spans 13 amino acids. The CDR3 is CASSWNSGNTIYF. The CDR3 DNA reads TGTGCCAGCAGCTGGAACTCTGGAAACACCATATATTTT.

This chain connects TRBV5-1 to TRBJ1-1; 7 bases are shared with TRBD1. CDR1 and CDR2 from the germline V gene are SGHRS and YFSETQ. The CDR3 sequence is 17 residues long. V was clipped by 3 bases and J by 0 bases; unmatched bases: 11. Written as DNA, the CDR3 is TGCGCCAGCAGCTACACTACGGGGGGACAGATGAACACTGAAGCTTTCTTT. Amino acids: CASSYTTGGQMNTEAFF.

This chain joins TRBV25-1 and TRBJ1-6; no reliable D call. V shed 6 bases and J shed 9 bases, with 12 bases lying between them. Germline V gene sequence: CDR1 MGHDK, CDR2 SYGVNS. The CDR3 totals 13 residues. CDR3 in DNA: TGTGCCAGCAGAACCGTTGCGGGTTCACCCCTCCACTTT. This codes for CASRTVAGSPLHF.

The gene calls are TRBV28 and TRBJ1-2; a possible D gene is TRBD1 (5 bases). V was shortened by 2 bases and J by 8 bases, with 12 bases between the two germline ends. Per germline, CDR1 MDHEN and CDR2 SYDVKM. The CDR3 has 13 amino acids. The CDR3 sequence: CASSLGPGHGYTF. The DNA for the CDR3 is TGTGCCAGCAGTTTAGGTCCAGGGCACGGCTACACCTTC.

A note on this clonotype: One end of the junction is discordant with germline, which a read error may explain. V is TRBV12-5 and J is TRBJ2-5, with a weak D call TRBD2 (7 bases). CDR1 is LGHNT and CDR2 is FRNRAP in the germline V gene. The CDR3 consists of 15 residues. In DNA form, the CDR3 reads TGTGCTAGTGGCTTGGTAGGGGGGGTCCAAGAGACCCAGTACTTC. Translating gives CASGLVGGVQETQYF.

The chain couples TRBV3-1 to TRBJ1-4; no clear D. CDR1 is LGHDT, CDR2 YNNKEL, per germline (reference sequence). The CDR3 contains 12 residues. Trimming took off 4 bases at V and 7 bases at J, with 7 bases between the two ends. The CDR3 loop reads CASSLRSEKLFF. The CDR3 nucleotides are TGTGCCAGCAGCCTAAGAAGTGAAAAACTGTTTTTT. The full variable domain, in which reference TRBV3-1 and TRBJ1-4 provide the parts outside the CDR3, is DTAVSQTPKYLVTQMGNDKSIKCEQNLGHDTMYWYKQDSKKFLKIMFSYNNKELIINETVPNRFSPKSPDKAHLNLHINSLELGDSAVYFCASSLRSEKLFFGSGTQLSVL.

This clonotype was observed a handful of times. This chain joins TRBV28 and TRBJ1-1; D might be TRBD1 (5 bases). The V end lost 6 bases, the J end lost 6 bases, and 8 bases lay between the germline ends. This CDR3 is 11 amino acids long. Germline V gives CDR1 MDHEN, CDR2 SYDVKM. The CDR3 nucleotides read TGTGCCAGCAGAAGGGGATCTGAAGCTTTCTTT. This gives the protein CASRRGSEAFF.